One and the same sample provided the 21 T cell receptor beta chains below, sequenced in a study of blood T cell repertoires in COVID-19. The method was immunoSEQ multiplex PCR; TCRdb's version includes in-frame clones alone and lacks a portion of them. The data hold 230,000 or so clones, with roughly 76% observed a single time. Sequencing was performed on peripheral blood. The receptors stem from a woman aged 80 or over with COVID-19, enrolled during active disease.

V usage is TRBV28 and J usage is TRBJ1-1; 7 bases map to TRBD1. The length of the CDR3 is 16 residues. The V gene's germline CDR1 is MDHEN and CDR2 SYDVKM. With V trimmed by 3 bases and J by 0 bases, 7 bases remained unmatched. CDR3 region: CASSFTAGGMNTEAFF. The CDR3, as DNA: TGTGCCAGCAGTTTCACGGCAGGGGGTATGAACACTGAAGCTTTCTTT.

Only one count was recorded for this clone. The chain employs TRBV11-2 and TRBJ2-7; weak D call: TRBD1 (5 bases). Germline V gene lookup returns CDR1 SGHAT and CDR2 FQNNGV. V was cut by 1 base and J by 2 bases, with 12 bases left in between. The CDR3 contains 15 residues. DNA of the CDR3: TGTGCCAGCAGCTTAGTAGGGGTAGGAGCCTACGAGCAGTACTTC. This codes for CASSLVGVGAYEQYF.

This clone was detected only once. The chain combines TRBV28 with TRBJ2-7, with 13 bases that match TRBD2. Trimming removed 4 bases from V and 3 bases from J; junction bases left unmatched: 3. The CDR3 length is 15 residues. Germline assignment: CDR1 MDHEN and CDR2 SYDVKM. The CDR3 loop reads CASSYGLAGVYEQYF. CDR3 bases: TGTGCCAGCAGTTACGGACTAGCGGGAGTCTACGAGCAGTACTTC.

This chain uses TRBV5-6 with TRBJ1-1, with 9 nucleotides matching TRBD1. This CDR3 has 14 amino acids. Germline trimming cut 3 bases from V and 5 bases from J; bases unmatched to any gene: 5. Germline assignment: CDR1 SGHDT and CDR2 YYEEEE. Here the CDR3 DNA reads TGTGCCAGCAGCTCGAACAGGGGGCAGACTGAAGCTTTCTTT. It specifies CASSSNRGQTEAFF.

The V call is TRBV13, the J call TRBJ2-7; the D gene is possibly TRBD2 (6 bases). V dropped 2 bases and J dropped 6 bases, with 14 bases sitting between them. CDR3 length equals 14 residues. Germline V lookup: CDR1 PRHDT, CDR2 FYEKMQ (reference sequence). The CDR3 coding sequence is TGTGCCAGCAGCTTACGACACGGGAGTCTCGAGCAGTACTTC. It translates to CASSLRHGSLEQYF.

The chain uses TRBV12-3 or TRBV12-4 and TRBJ2-7, with a possible D match to TRBD1 (5 bases). The V end lost 3 bases, the J end lost 0 bases, and 6 bases lay between the germline ends. This CDR3 region has 13 residues. Here the CDR3 DNA reads TGTGCCAGCAGTTTTCAGGGCTCCTACGAGCAGTACTTC. As protein: CASSFQGSYEQYF.

The V and J genes are TRBV6-5 and TRBJ1-1; D not certain. The ends were cut back, 6 bases at V and 5 bases at J, with 7 bases in the middle. This CDR3 comprises 11 residues. Looked up from germline, CDR1 is MNHEY and CDR2 is SVGAGI. DNA of the CDR3: TGTGCCAGCAGCGGTTGGACTGAAGCTTTCTTT. This gives the protein CASSGWTEAFF.

The rearrangement links TRBV2 to TRBJ1-1; 9 bases are a match to TRBD1. J lost 4 bases, V lost 4 bases, and 7 bases had no gene match. This CDR3 spans 15 amino acids. Germline-derived CDR1 and CDR2 are SNHLY and FYNNEI. CDR3 sequence (DNA): TGTGCCAGCAGTGGAACAGGGGGCGCAGGCACTGAAGCTTTCTTT. Translated, it gives CASSGTGGAGTEAFF.

This sequence joins TRBV27 and TRBJ1-6; D call uncertain. Trimming took 5 bases from V and 0 from J, leaving 14 bases between them. CDR3 length: 17 residues. CDR1 MNHEY and CDR2 SMNVEV come from the germline V gene (reference sequence). Written as DNA, the CDR3 is TGTGCCAGCAGTCCATTCCCAAAGAGCTCCTATAATTCACCCCTCCACTTT. Encoded protein: CASSPFPKSSYNSPLHF.

This clone came up a few times. The genes are TRBV5-4 and TRBJ2-7; D is possibly TRBD2 (5 bases). This CDR3 is 12 amino acids long. The germline gives CDR1 SGHNT, CDR2 YYREEE (reference sequence). V lost 2 bases to trimming and J lost 2 bases, with 5 bases between them. The CDR3 DNA reads TGTGCCAGCAGCTTCGGGGCCTACGAGCAGTACTTC. This sequence encodes CASSFGAYEQYF.

For this clone: Other nucleotide sequences from this sample produce the same CDR3. The chain uses TRBV5-1 and TRBJ2-7; maybe TRBD1 (5 bases). The CDR3 has 14 residues. Trimming removed 0 bases at V and 2 bases at J, with 9 bases between. CDR1 is SGHRS, CDR2 YFSETQ, per germline. For the CDR3, the DNA is TGCGCCAGCAGCTTGGGGGCAGGGCCCTACGAGCAGTACTTC. This codes for CASSLGAGPYEQYF. The full variable domain, completed using reference TRBV5-1 and TRBJ2-7, is KAGVTQTPRYLIKTRGQQVTLSCSPISGHRSVSWYQQTPGQGLQFLFEYFSETQRNKGNFPGRFSGRQFSNSRSEMNVSTLELGDSALYLCASSLGAGPYEQYFGPGTRLTVT.

The chain combines TRBV11-2 with TRBJ2-7; possible D gene TRBD2, 6 bases. CDR3 size: 12 residues. Germline V gene lookup returns CDR1 SGHAT and CDR2 FQNNGV. V lost 3 bases and J lost 7, with 10 bases in between. The CDR3: CASSFSSGEQYF. CDR3 coding DNA: TGTGCCAGCAGCTTCTCCAGCGGGGAGCAGTACTTC.

The chain is built from TRBV5-8 and TRBJ2-5, with 8 nucleotides matching TRBD2. The V and J ends lost 7 bases and 5 bases, in that order; junction bases with no gene match: 10. The CDR3 is 14 residues long. Germline V gives CDR1 SGHTS, CDR2 YDEGEE. The CDR3 DNA sequence: TGTGCCAGCGGGCGCGGGGGGACACGGGAGACCCAGTACTTC. Translating it yields CASGRGGTRETQYF.

This sequence joins TRBV4-1 and TRBJ1-2; D is ambiguous. This CDR3 has 13 amino acids. Trimming left V 2 bases short and J 2 bases short, with 6 bases between. Germline V lookup: CDR1 MGHRA, CDR2 YSYEKL. CDR3 region: CASSQTENYGYTF. The CDR3 DNA reads TGCGCCAGCAGCCAAACAGAGAACTATGGCTACACCTTC.

The table lists this clone with a count of one. The chain couples TRBV24-1 to TRBJ1-5, with 9 nucleotides matching TRBD1. The CDR3 runs 13 residues. The trim removed 7 bases at V and 9 bases at J, leaving 6 bases unmatched. The germline gives CDR1 KGHDR, CDR2 SFDVKD. CDR3 nucleotides: TGTGCCACCAGCTTAACAGGGGGCGGGCCCCAGCATTTT. This codes for CATSLTGGGPQHF.

The chain employs TRBV6-1 and TRBJ2-7, with D possibly TRBD2 on 5 matching bases. This CDR3 is 13 amino acids long. Trimming shortened V by 2 bases and J by 2 bases, and 7 bases separated the two germline ends. CDR1 MNHNS and CDR2 SASEGT come from the germline V gene. The CDR3: CASSESGPYEQYF. The CDR3 DNA sequence: TGTGCCAGCAGTGAAAGCGGCCCCTACGAGCAGTACTTC.

The V and J genes are TRBV6-6 and TRBJ1-6; D perhaps matches TRBD1 (5 bases). The CDR3 spans 16 residues. The V gene's germline CDR1 is MNHNY and CDR2 SVGAGI (reference sequence). Trimming shortened V by 0 bases and J by 5 bases, and 11 bases separated the two germline ends. The CDR3 bases are TGTGCCAGCAGTTACTCGATGTGGGGGGATAATTCACCCCTCCACTTT. Protein sequence: CASSYSMWGDNSPLHF.

CDR3 coding DNA: TGTGCCAGCAGTTTAGATGGGACATTACATCAGCCCCAGCATTTT. The encoded protein is CASSLDGTLHQPQHF. The chain recombines TRBV28 with TRBJ1-5; D is perhaps TRBD1 (6 bases). The CDR3 consists of 15 residues. Germline lookup yields CDR1 MDHEN and CDR2 SYDVKM. Trimming removed 2 bases from V and 5 bases from J, with 13 bases in between.

The chain is built from TRBV18 and TRBJ2-7; the D gene is possibly TRBD1 (5 bases). Per germline, CDR1 KGHSH and CDR2 LQKENI. The CDR3 extends over 15 amino acids. V was shortened by 5 bases and J by 3 bases, with 17 bases between the two germline ends. DNA of the CDR3: TGTGCCAGCTCATTAACAGGAGTAGGGAACTACGAGCAGTACTTC. Protein product: CASSLTGVGNYEQYF. Variable domain in full (rest from reference TRBV18 and TRBJ2-7): NAGVMQNPRHLVRRRGQEARLRCSPMKGHSHVYWYRQLPEEGLKFMVYLQKENIIDESGMPKERFSAEFPKEGPSILRIQQVVRGDSAAYFCASSLTGVGNYEQYFGPGTRLTVT.

The chain joins TRBV6-5 to TRBJ2-5; D uncertain. CDR3 length equals 12 residues. Per the germline V gene, CDR1 is MNHEY and CDR2 is SVGAGI. Trimming removed 5 bases from V and 1 base from J, with 5 bases in between. CDR3 amino acids: CASSNRQETQYF. The CDR3 DNA reads TGTGCCAGCAGTAATCGCCAAGAGACCCAGTACTTC.

The CDR3 bases are TGTGCCAGCAGTTTAGAGGGGGCAGGCTACGAGCAGTACTTC. Translated: CASSLEGAGYEQYF. V is TRBV28 and J is TRBJ2-7; 7 positions agree with TRBD1. The J segment lost 3 bases and the V segment lost 2 bases, leaving 4 bases of the junction unmatched. This CDR3 spans 14 amino acids. Germline V gene sequence: CDR1 MDHEN, CDR2 SYDVKM.